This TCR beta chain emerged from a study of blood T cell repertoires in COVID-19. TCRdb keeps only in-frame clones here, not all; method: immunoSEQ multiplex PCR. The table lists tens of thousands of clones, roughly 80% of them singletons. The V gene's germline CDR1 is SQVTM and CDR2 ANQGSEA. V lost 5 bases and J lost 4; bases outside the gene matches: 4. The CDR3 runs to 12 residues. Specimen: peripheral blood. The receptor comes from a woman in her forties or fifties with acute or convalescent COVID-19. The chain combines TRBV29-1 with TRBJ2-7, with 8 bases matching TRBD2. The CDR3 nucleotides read TGCAGCGTTATCCGGGAGGGATACGAGCAGTACTTC. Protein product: CSVIREGYEQYF.